Shown below are 5 T cell receptor beta chains from a single sample sequenced in a study of radiotherapy plus CTLA-4 blockade in lung cancer. Assay: immunoSEQ multiplex PCR; the TCRdb copy retains only in-frame clones and omits some. The sample records tens of thousands of clones, more than 80% being singletons. Sequenced material: peripheral blood, taken from a patient treated with radiotherapy plus ipilimumab. Receptors originate from a human donor with non-small cell lung cancer who had stable disease on radiotherapy plus ipilimumab.

The chain combines TRBV6-1 with TRBJ2-1; TRBD2 is a possible D gene (6 bases). This CDR3 is 15 amino acids long. CDR1 is MNHNS and CDR2 is SASEGT in the germline V gene. V lost 5 bases, J lost 5 bases, and 16 bases lay in between. The CDR3 is CASSRAGQRDNEQFF. DNA of the CDR3: TGTGCCAGCAGTAGGGCGGGGCAACGGGACAATGAGCAGTTCTTC.

The chain combines TRBV15 with TRBJ2-1; 11 bases map to TRBD2. CDR1 is LNHNV, CDR2 YYDKDF, per germline (reference sequence). V trimming: 1 base; J trimming: 7 bases; junction bases outside the gene matches: 9. This CDR3 region has 17 residues. The CDR3 nucleotides are TGTGCCACCAGCAGAGCACCGGGACTAGCGGCAAGAAATGAGCAGTTCTTC. Its translation is CATSRAPGLAARNEQFF.

The V gene is TRBV18, the J gene TRBJ2-7; D possibly corresponds to TRBD2 (6 bases). The CDR3 is made up of 15 amino acids. The V end was cut by 6 bases, the J end by 0 bases, with 15 bases between. Germline assignment: CDR1 KGHSH and CDR2 LQKENI. The CDR3 region is CASSLQVGGSYEQYF. The CDR3 DNA follows: TGTGCCAGCTCCCTACAGGTGGGAGGCTCCTACGAGCAGTACTTC.

V usage is TRBV5-6 and J usage is TRBJ1-1, with TRBD1 as a possible D gene (6 bases). CDR1 is SGHDT, CDR2 YYEEEE, per germline. V lost 1 base to trimming and J lost 4 bases, with 8 bases between them. The CDR3 spans 13 residues. The CDR3 sequence: CASSLSRGTEAFF. In DNA form, the CDR3 reads TGTGCCAGCAGCTTGAGCAGGGGCACTGAAGCTTTCTTT. The variable domain in full, with the rest retrieved from reference TRBV5-6 and TRBJ1-1, is DAGVTQSPTHLIKTRGQQVTLRCSPKSGHDTVSWYQQALGQGPQFIFQYYEEEERQRGNFPDRFSGHQFPNYSSELNVNALLLGDSALYLCASSLSRGTEAFFGQGTRLTVV.

The rearrangement links TRBV6-5 to TRBJ2-7; no definite D call. With 3 bases removed from V and 0 bases from J, the gap between germline ends came to 9 bases. CDR1 and CDR2 (germline): MNHEY, SVGAGI. The CDR3 runs 14 residues. The CDR3: CASSYTPGSYEQYF. The CDR3 DNA sequence: TGTGCCAGCAGTTATACGCCGGGCTCCTACGAGCAGTACTTC.